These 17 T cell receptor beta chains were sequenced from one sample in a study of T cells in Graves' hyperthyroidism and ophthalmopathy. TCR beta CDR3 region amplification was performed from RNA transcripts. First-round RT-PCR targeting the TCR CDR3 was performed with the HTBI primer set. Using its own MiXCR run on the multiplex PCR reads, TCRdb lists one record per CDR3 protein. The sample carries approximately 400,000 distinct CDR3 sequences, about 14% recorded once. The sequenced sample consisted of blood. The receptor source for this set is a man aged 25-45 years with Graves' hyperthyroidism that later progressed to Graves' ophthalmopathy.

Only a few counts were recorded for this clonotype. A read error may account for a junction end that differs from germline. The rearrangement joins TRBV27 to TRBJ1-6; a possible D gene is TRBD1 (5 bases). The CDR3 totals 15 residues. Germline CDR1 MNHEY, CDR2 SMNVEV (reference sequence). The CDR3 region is CTSSFRTQYNSPLHF. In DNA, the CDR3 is TGTACCAGCAGTTTCCGGACACAATATAATTCACCCCTCCACTTT.

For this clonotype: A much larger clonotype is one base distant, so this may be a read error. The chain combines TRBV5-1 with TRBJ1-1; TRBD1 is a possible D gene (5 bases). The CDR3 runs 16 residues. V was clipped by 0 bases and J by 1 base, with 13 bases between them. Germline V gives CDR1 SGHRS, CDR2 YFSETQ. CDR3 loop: CASSLVCRGENTEAFF. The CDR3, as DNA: TGCGCCAGCAGCTTGGTATGTAGGGGTGAGAACACTGAAGCTTTCTTT.

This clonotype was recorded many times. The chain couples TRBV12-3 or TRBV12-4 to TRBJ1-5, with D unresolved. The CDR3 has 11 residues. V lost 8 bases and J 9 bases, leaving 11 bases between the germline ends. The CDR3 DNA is TGTGCCAGCGCCTCCCGCGGGCCCCAGCATTTT. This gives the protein CASASRGPQHF.

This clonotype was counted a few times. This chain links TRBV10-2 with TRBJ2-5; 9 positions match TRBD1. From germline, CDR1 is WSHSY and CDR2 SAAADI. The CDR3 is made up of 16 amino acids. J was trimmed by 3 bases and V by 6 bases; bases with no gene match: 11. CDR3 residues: CASSLGTGLGEETQYF. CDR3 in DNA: TGCGCCAGCAGCCTCGGGACAGGGCTAGGAGAAGAGACCCAGTACTTC.

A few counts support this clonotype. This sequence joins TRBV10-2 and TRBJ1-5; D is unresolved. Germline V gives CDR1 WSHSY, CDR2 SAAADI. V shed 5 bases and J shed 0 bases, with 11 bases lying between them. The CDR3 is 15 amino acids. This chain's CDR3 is CASSTDDDSNQPQHF. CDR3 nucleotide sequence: TGCGCCAGCAGTACGGACGACGATAGCAATCAGCCCCAGCATTTT.

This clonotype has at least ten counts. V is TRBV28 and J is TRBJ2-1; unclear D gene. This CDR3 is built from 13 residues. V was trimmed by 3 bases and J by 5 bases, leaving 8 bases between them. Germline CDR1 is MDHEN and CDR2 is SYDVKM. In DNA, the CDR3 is TGTGCCAGCAGTTTTTTACGAGACAATGAGCAGTTCTTC. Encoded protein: CASSFLRDNEQFF.

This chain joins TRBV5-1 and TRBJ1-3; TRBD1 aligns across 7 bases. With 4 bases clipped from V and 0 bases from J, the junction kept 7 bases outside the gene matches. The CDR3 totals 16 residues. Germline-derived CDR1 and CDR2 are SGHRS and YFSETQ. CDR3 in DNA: TGCGCCAGCAGCAGGACAGGAGCGGACTCTGGAAACACCATATATTTT. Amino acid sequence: CASSRTGADSGNTIYF.

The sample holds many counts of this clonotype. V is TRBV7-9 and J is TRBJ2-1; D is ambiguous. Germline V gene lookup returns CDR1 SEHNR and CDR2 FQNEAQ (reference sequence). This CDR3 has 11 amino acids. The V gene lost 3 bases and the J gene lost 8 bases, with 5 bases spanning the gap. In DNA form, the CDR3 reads TGTGCCAGCAGCTTTCGAGATGAGCAGTTCTTC. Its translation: CASSFRDEQFF.

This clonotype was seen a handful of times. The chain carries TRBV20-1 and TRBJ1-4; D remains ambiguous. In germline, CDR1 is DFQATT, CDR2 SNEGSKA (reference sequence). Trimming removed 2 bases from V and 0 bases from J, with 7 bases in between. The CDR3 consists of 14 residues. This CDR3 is CSARKGSTNEKLFF. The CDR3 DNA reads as TGCAGTGCTAGAAAGGGCTCAACTAATGAAAAACTGTTTTTT.

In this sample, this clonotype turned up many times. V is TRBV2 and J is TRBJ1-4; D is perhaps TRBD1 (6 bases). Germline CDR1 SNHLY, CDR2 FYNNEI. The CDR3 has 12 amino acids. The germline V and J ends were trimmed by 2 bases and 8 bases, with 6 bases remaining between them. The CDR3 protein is CASSERGEKLFF. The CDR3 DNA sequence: TGTGCCAGCAGTGAAAGGGGGGAAAAACTGTTTTTT.

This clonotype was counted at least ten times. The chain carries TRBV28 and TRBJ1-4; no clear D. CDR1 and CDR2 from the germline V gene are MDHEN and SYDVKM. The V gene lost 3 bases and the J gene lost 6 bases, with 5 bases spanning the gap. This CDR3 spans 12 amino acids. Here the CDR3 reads CASSFRYEKLFF. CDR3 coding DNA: TGTGCCAGCAGTTTTCGGTATGAAAAACTGTTTTTT.

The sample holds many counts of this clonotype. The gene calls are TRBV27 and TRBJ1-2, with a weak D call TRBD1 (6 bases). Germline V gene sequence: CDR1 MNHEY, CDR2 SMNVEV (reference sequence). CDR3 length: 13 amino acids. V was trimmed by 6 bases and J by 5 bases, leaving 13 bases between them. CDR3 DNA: TGTGCCAGCAGACCGACAGGAACTTATGGCTACACCTTC. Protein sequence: CASRPTGTYGYTF.

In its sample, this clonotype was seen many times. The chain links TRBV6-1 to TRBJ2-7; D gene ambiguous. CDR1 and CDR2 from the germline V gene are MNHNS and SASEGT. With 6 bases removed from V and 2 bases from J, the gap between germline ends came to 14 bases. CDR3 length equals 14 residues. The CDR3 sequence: CASSNPSTAYEQYF. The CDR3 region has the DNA TGTGCCAGCAGCAATCCATCCACAGCCTACGAGCAGTACTTC.

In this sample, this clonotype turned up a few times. In DNA form, the CDR3 reads TGCGCCAGCAGCTTGGACGGCCCGGAGGATGAGCAGTTCTTC. Translation gives CASSLDGPEDEQFF. This chain links TRBV5-1 with TRBJ2-1; weak D call: TRBD2 (5 bases). The V gene's germline CDR1 is SGHRS and CDR2 YFSETQ. Trimming cost V 0 bases and J 8 bases, with 12 bases left between them. This CDR3 region has 14 residues.

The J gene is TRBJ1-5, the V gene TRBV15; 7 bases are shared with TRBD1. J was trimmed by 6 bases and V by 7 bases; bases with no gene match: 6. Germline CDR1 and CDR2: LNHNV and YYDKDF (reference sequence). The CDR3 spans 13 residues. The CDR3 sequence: CATIPRGRQPQHF. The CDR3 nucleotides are TGTGCCACCATTCCGAGGGGGCGTCAGCCCCAGCATTTT.

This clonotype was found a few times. CDR3 DNA sequence: TGTGCCAGCTCACAGACAGGGTCTGGAAACACCATATATTTT. The encoded protein is CASSQTGSGNTIYF. The chain combines TRBV18 with TRBJ1-3; 7 bases match TRBD1. This CDR3 has 14 amino acids. The germline gives CDR1 KGHSH, CDR2 LQKENI. With V trimmed by 4 bases and J by 1 base, 1 base remained unmatched.

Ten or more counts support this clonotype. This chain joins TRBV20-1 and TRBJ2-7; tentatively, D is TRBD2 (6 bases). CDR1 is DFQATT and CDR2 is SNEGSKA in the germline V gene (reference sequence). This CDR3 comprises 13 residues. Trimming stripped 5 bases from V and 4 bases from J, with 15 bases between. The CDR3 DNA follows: TGCAGTGCTGGGCGTATTGCGGGATACGAGCAGTACTTC. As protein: CSAGRIAGYEQYF.